The rows below give T cell receptor beta chains drawn from one sample of a study of control samples from healthy donors and cancer patients. Profiled with immunoSEQ multiplex PCR; TCRdb holds only in-frame clones, not every one. The data show under 150,000 clones, about nine tenths seen once. The source material was blood. These receptors were collected from a man aged 25-45 years in good health. Both conserved end residues are part of each CDR3. A D gene is named only where the DNA matches it firmly. Some rows mark clone size as missing; the rest say once, few, many or name a class of expanded clone.

>TRBJ2-7|TRBV6-2/TRBV6-3|NA|NA
CASSPAGTAYEQYF
TGTGCCAGCAGCCCCGCGGGGACAGCCTACGAGCAGTACTTC
>TRBJ1-6|TRBV4-3|NA|NA
CASSQDSQSPLHF
TGCGCCAGCAGCCAAGATAGCCAATCACCCCTCCACTTT
>TRBJ2-2|TRBV9|NA|NA
CASSATPVGELFF
TGTGCCAGCAGCGCGACCCCCGTCGGGGAGCTGTTTTTT
>TRBJ1-1|TRBV6-5|TRBD1|NA
CASSYSRQGNTEAFF
TGTGCCAGCAGTTACTCCCGACAGGGGAACACTGAAGCTTTCTTT
>TRBJ2-7|TRBV6-6|TRBD1|NA
CASSPGTGSYEQYF
TGTGCCAGCAGCCCCGGGACAGGGTCCTACGAGCAGTACTTC
>TRBJ1-5|TRBV11-2|TRBD1|NA
CASSFTGGAAQHF
TGTGCCAGCAGCTTCACAGGGGGAGCGGCCCAGCATTTT
>TRBJ2-7|TRBV27|TRBD1|NA
CASSFSVTGGNEQYF
TGTGCCAGCAGTTTTAGTGTTACAGGGGGCAACGAGCAGTACTTC
>TRBJ2-7|TRBV10-3|NA|once
CAISESNSREHYEQYF
TGTGCCATCAGTGAGTCGAATAGTCGGGAGCATTACGAGCAGTACTTC
>TRBJ2-7|TRBV7-6|TRBD1|few
CASSLETGGTALSYEQYF
TGTGCCAGCAGCTTAGAGACAGGGGGTACCGCGCTCTCCTACGAGCAGTACTTC
>TRBJ2-3|TRBV3-1/TRBV3-2|TRBD2|NA
CASTTTSGRGDTQYF
TGTGCCAGCACCACGACTAGCGGGAGGGGAGATACGCAGTATTTT